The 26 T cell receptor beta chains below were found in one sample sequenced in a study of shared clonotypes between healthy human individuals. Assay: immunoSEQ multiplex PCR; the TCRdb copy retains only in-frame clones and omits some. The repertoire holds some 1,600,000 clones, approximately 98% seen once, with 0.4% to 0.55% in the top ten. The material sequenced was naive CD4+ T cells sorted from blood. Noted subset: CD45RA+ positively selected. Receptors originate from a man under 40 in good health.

The CDR3 is CASSLEWGSFFTDTQYF. CDR3 coding DNA: TGTGCCAGCAGCTTAGAGTGGGGTAGCTTTTTCACAGATACGCAGTATTTT. J is TRBJ2-3 and V is TRBV7-6, with D uncertain. Germline lookup yields CDR1 SGHVS and CDR2 FNYEAQ. The CDR3 is made up of 17 amino acids. Trimming cost V 1 base and J 2 bases, with 16 bases left between them.

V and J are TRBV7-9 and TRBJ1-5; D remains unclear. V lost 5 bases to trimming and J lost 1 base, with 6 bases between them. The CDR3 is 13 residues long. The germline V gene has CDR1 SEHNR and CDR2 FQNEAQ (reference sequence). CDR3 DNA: TGTGCCAGCAGCCGAGGGAGCAATCAGCCCCAGCATTTT. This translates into CASSRGSNQPQHF. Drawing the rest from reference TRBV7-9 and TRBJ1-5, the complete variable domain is DTGVSQNPRHKITKRGQNVTFRCDPISEHNRLYWYRQTLGQGPEFLTYFQNEAQLEKSRLLSDRFSAERPKGSFSTLEIQRTEQGDSAMYLCASSRGSNQPQHFGDGTRLSIL.

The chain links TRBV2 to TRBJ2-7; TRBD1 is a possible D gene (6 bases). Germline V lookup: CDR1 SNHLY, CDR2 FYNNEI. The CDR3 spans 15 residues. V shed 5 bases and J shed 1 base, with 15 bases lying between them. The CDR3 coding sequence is TGTGCCAGCAGTCTACAGGGAATTGTTTCCTACGAGCAGTACTTC. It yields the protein CASSLQGIVSYEQYF.

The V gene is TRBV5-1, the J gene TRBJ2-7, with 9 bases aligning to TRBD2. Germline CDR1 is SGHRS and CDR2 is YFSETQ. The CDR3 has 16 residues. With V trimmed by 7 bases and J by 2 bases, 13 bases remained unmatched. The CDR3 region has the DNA TGCGCCAGCCAGCAGGACAGTAGCGGGGGTGCCTACGAGCAGTACTTC. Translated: CASQQDSSGGAYEQYF.

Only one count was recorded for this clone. The CDR3 coding sequence is TGTGCCAGCAGCCCTCTGGGTGGGTTCGACACCGGGGAGCTGTTTTTT. Translating gives CASSPLGGFDTGELFF. The V call is TRBV28, the J call TRBJ2-2; D remains ambiguous. Between the trimmed V and J ends, which lost 6 bases and 3 bases, there was a span of 17 bases. The CDR3 has 16 residues. Germline V gene data show CDR1 as MDHEN and CDR2 as SYDVKM.

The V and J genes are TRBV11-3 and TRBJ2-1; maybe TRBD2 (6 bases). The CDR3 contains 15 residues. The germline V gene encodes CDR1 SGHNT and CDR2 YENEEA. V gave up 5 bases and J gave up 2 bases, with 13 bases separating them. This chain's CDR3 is CASSLAWAAYNEQFF. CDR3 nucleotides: TGTGCCAGCAGCCTAGCGTGGGCGGCCTACAATGAGCAGTTCTTC. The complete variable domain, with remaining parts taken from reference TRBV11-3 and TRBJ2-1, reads EAGVVQSPRYKIIEKKQPVAFWCNPISGHNTLYWYLQNLGQGPELLIRYENEEAVDDSQLPKDRFSAERLKGVDSTLKIQPAELGDSAVYLCASSLAWAAYNEQFFGPGTRLTVL.

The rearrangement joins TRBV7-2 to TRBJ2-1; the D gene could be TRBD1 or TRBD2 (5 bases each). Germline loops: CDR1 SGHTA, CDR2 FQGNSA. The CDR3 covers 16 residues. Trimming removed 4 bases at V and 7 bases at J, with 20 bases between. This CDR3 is CASSSHRGPVLNEQFF. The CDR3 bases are TGTGCCAGCAGCTCGCATCGGGGACCTGTCCTAAATGAGCAGTTCTTC.

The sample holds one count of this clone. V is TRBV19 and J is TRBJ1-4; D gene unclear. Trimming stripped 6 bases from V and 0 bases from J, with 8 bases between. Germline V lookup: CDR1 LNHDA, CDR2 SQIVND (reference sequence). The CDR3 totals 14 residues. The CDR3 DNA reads TGTGCCAGTAGCCCAGAAACAACTAATGAAAAACTGTTTTTT. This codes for CASSPETTNEKLFF.

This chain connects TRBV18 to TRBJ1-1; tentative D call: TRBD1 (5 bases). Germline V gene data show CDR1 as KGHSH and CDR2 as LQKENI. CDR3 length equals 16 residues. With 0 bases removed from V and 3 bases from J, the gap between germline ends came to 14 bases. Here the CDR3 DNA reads TGTGCCAGCTCACCACCGGGGGGAAAGAGGGACACTGAAGCTTTCTTT. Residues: CASSPPGGKRDTEAFF.

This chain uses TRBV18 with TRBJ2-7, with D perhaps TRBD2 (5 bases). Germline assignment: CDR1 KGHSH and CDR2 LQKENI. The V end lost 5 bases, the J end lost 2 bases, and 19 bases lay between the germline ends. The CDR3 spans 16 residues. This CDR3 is CASSVIRGSKPYEQYF. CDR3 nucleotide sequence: TGTGCCAGCTCAGTTATACGAGGGAGTAAACCCTACGAGCAGTACTTC.

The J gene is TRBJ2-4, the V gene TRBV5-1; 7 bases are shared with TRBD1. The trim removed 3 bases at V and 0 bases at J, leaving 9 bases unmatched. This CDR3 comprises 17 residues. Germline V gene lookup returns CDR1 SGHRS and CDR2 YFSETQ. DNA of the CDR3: TGCGCCAGCAGCTCCGACAGGGCCGGCCTAGCCAAAAACATTCAGTACTTC. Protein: CASSSDRAGLAKNIQYF.

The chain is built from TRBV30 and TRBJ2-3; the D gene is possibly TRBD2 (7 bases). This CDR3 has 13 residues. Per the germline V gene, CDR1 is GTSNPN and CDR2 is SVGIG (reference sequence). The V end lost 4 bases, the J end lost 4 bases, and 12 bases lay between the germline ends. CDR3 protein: CAWKEGGADTQYF. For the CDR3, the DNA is TGTGCCTGGAAGGAAGGGGGGGCAGATACGCAGTATTTT. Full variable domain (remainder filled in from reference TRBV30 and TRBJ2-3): SQTIHQWPATLVQPVGSPLSLECTVEGTSNPNLYWYRQAAGRGLQLLFYSVGIGQISSEVPQNLSASRPQDRQFILSSKKLLLSDSGFYLCAWKEGGADTQYFGPGTRLTVL.

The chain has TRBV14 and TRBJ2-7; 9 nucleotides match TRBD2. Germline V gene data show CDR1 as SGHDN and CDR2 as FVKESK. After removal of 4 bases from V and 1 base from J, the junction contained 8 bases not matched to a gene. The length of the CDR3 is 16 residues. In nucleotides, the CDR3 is TGTGCCAGCAGCCCCCAACTAGCGGGCGCTTCCTACGAGCAGTACTTC. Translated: CASSPQLAGASYEQYF.

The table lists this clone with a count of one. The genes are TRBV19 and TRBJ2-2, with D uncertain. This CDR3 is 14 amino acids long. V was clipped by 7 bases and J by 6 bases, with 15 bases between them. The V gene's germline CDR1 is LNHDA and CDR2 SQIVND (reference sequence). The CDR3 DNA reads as TGTGCCAGTAAACCGTTTACGGGCCCCGGGGAGCTGTTTTTT. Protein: CASKPFTGPGELFF. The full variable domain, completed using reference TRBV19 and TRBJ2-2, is DGGITQSPKYLFRKEGQNVTLSCEQNLNHDAMYWYRQDPGQGLRLIYYSQIVNDFQKGDIAEGYSVSREKKESFPLTVTSAQKNPTAFYLCASKPFTGPGELFFGEGSRLTVL.

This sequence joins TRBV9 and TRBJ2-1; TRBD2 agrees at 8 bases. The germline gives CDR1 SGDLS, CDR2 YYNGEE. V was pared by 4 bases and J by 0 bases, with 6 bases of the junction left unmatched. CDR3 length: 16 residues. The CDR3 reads CASSSPRGGSYNEQFF. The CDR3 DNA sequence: TGTGCCAGCAGCTCCCCACGGGGGGGCTCCTACAATGAGCAGTTCTTC.

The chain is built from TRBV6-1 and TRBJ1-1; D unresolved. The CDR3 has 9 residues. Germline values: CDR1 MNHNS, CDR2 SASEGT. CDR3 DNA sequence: TGTGCTTTAGCCCGAGAAGCTTTCTTT. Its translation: CALAREAFF.

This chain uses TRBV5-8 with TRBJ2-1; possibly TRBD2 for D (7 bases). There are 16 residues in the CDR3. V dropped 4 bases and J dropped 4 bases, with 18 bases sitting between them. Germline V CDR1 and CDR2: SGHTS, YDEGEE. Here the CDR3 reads CASSPWGGALYNEQFF. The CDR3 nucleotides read TGTGCCAGCAGCCCATGGGGGGGCGCGTTGTACAATGAGCAGTTCTTC.

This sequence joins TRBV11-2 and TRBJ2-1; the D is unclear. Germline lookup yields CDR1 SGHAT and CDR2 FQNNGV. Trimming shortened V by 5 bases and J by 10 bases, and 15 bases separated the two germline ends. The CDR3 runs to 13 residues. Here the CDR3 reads CASSLLVDGEQFF. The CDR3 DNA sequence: TGTGCCAGCAGCCTTCTTGTCGATGGGGAGCAGTTCTTC.

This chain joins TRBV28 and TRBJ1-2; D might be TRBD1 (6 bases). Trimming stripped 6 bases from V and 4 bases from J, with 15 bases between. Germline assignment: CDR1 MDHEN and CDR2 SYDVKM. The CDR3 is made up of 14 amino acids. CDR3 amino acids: CASSLSRTAYGYTF. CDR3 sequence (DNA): TGTGCCAGCAGCCTAAGCAGGACAGCCTATGGCTACACCTTC.

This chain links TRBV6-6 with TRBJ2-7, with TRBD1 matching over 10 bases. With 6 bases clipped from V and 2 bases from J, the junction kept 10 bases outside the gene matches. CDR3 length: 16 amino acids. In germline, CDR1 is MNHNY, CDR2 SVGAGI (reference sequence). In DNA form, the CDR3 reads TGTGCCAGCAGCGACAGCCGGGACAGGGGACCCTACGAGCAGTACTTC. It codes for CASSDSRDRGPYEQYF.

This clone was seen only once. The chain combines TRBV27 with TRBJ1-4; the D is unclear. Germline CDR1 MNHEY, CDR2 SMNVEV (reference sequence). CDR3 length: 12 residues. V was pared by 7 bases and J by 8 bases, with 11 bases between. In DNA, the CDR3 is TGTGCCAGCACGAAACTCGGGGAAAAACTGTTTTTT. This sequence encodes CASTKLGEKLFF.

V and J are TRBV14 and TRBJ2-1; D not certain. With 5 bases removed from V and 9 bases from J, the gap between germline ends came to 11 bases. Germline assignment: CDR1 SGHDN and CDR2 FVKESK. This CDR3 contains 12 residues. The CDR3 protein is CASSKTSSEQFF. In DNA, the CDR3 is TGTGCCAGCAGCAAGACTTCGAGTGAGCAGTTCTTC.

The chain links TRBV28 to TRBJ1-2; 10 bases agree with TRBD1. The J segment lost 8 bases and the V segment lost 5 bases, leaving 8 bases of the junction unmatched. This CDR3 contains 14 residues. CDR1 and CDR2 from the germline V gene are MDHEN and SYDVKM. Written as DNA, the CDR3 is TGTGCCAGCAGTACCGGGACAGGGGTTTTCGGCTACACCTTC. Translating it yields CASSTGTGVFGYTF.

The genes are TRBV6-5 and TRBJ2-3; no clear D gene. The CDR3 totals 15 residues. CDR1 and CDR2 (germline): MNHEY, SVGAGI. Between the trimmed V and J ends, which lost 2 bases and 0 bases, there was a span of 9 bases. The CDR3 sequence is CASSYETASTDTQYF. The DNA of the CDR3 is TGTGCCAGCAGTTACGAGACTGCGAGCACAGATACGCAGTATTTT.

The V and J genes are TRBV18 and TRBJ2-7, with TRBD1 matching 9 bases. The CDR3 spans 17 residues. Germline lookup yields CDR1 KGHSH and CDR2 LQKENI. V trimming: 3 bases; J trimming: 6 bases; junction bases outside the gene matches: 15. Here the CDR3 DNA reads TGTGCCAGCTCACCCCTATCTAAGGGACAGGGTATCTTCGAGCAGTACTTC. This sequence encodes CASSPLSKGQGIFEQYF.

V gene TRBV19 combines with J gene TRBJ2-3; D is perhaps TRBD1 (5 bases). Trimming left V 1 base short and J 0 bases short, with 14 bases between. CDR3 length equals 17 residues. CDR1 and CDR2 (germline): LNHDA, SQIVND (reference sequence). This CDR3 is CASSIAQATISTDTQYF. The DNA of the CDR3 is TGTGCCAGTAGTATAGCACAGGCTACTATTAGCACAGATACGCAGTATTTT.